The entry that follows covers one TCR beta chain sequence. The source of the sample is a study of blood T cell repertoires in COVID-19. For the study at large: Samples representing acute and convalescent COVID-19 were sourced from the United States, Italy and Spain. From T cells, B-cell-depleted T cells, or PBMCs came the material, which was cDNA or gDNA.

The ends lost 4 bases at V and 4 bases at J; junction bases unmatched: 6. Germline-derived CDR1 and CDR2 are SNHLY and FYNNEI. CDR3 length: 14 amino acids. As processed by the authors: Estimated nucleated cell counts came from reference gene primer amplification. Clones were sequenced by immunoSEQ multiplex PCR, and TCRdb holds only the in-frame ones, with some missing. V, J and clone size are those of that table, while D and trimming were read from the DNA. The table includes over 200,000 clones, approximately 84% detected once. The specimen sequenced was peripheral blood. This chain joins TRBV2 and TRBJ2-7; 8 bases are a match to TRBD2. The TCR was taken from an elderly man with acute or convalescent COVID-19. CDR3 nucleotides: TGTGCCAGCAGTGTGGGACTAGGGACTTACGAGCAGTACTTC. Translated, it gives CASSVGLGTYEQYF.